The 27 T cell receptor beta chains in this list originate from one sample, sequenced in a study of T cell changes during pregnancy in multiple sclerosis. Assay used: immunoSEQ multiplex PCR; TCRdb lists only in-frame clones, some missing. Counted here are around 40,000 clones, 93% occurring once; the ten biggest clones make up 0.6% to 0.75%. The material sequenced was CD4+ T cells from peripheral blood mononuclear cells, taken in the third trimester of pregnancy. Receptors originate from a female donor with multiple sclerosis, enrolled in a pregnancy study.

The chain is built from TRBV15 and TRBJ2-7; 9 bases fit TRBD1. J gave up 5 bases and V 0 bases, and 8 bases lay outside the gene matches. This CDR3 has 16 residues. The germline CDR1 and CDR2 sequences are LNHNV and YYDKDF (reference sequence). CDR3 region: CATSRDRQGGRHEQYF. CDR3 bases: TGTGCCACCAGCAGAGATCGACAGGGGGGCAGGCACGAGCAGTACTTC. The full variable domain, completed using reference TRBV15 and TRBJ2-7, is DAMVIQNPRYQVTQFGKPVTLSCSQTLNHNVMYWYQQKSSQAPKLLFHYYDKDFNNEADTPDNFQSRRPNTSFCFLDIRSPGLGDTAMYLCATSRDRQGGRHEQYFGPGTRLTVT.

This clone has just a few counts. V and J are TRBV30 and TRBJ2-6; possible D gene TRBD2, 7 bases. Germline V gene sequence: CDR1 GTSNPN, CDR2 SVGIG (reference sequence). Trimming shortened V by 2 bases and J by 4 bases, and 24 bases separated the two germline ends. The CDR3 is 19 residues long. The CDR3 sequence: CAWSRGSGRDVAGANVLTF. The CDR3 DNA follows: TGTGCCTGGAGTAGGGGGTCTGGGAGGGATGTTGCAGGGGCCAACGTCCTGACTTTC.

This sequence joins TRBV4-1 and TRBJ2-7; 7 positions agree with TRBD1. The V gene end was trimmed by 2 bases and the J gene end by 3 bases; junction bases not matched to a gene: 7. The CDR3 length is 15 residues. Looked up from germline, CDR1 is MGHRA and CDR2 is YSYEKL. CDR3 region: CASSQTDREYYEQYF. As DNA, the CDR3 is TGCGCCAGCAGCCAAACCGACAGGGAATACTACGAGCAGTACTTC.

CDR3 sequence: CASSYVGAGAGELFF. The CDR3, as DNA: TGTGCCAGCAGTTACGTGGGGGCCGGGGCCGGGGAGCTGTTTTTT. The chain links TRBV6-5 to TRBJ2-2, with TRBD1 as a possible D gene (6 bases). Between the trimmed V and J ends, which lost 2 bases and 6 bases, there was a span of 13 bases. The CDR3 consists of 15 residues. Germline V lookup: CDR1 MNHEY, CDR2 SVGAGI.

V gene TRBV28 combines with J gene TRBJ1-5, with a possible D match to TRBD1 (6 bases). V lost 4 bases and J 3 bases, leaving 10 bases between the germline ends. This CDR3 comprises 14 residues. The germline V gene encodes CDR1 MDHEN and CDR2 SYDVKM. This CDR3 reads CASSYRDNNQPQHF. CDR3 coding DNA: TGTGCCAGCAGTTACAGGGATAACAATCAGCCCCAGCATTTT.

This chain links TRBV7-9 with TRBJ2-7; TRBD2 might be the D (6 bases). Trimming took 7 bases from V and 1 from J, leaving 14 bases between them. This CDR3 has 14 amino acids. CDR1 is SEHNR and CDR2 is FQNEAQ in the germline V gene (reference sequence). The CDR3 DNA sequence: TGTGCCAGCACCTCGGCGGCGGGGTCCTACGAGCAGTACTTC. Translating it yields CASTSAAGSYEQYF. Complete variable domain (other parts from reference TRBV7-9 and TRBJ2-7): DTGVSQNPRHKITKRGQNVTFRCDPISEHNRLYWYRQTLGQGPEFLTYFQNEAQLEKSRLLSDRFSAERPKGSFSTLEIQRTEQGDSAMYLCASTSAAGSYEQYFGPGTRLTVT.

The chain links TRBV18 to TRBJ1-1; D possibly corresponds to TRBD1 (5 bases). The CDR3 loop spans 17 amino acids. V lost 2 bases to trimming and J lost 0 bases, with 16 bases between them. Germline CDR1 is KGHSH and CDR2 is LQKENI. The CDR3 nucleotides read TGTGCCAGCTCACCAGTCGAAGGGGTTTTATTGAACACTGAAGCTTTCTTT. Amino acids: CASSPVEGVLLNTEAFF.

The chain employs TRBV5-4 and TRBJ2-3, with D perhaps matching TRBD2 (5 bases). The CDR3 is 15 amino acids. V dropped 3 bases and J dropped 3 bases, with 14 bases sitting between them. Germline lookup yields CDR1 SGHNT and CDR2 YYREEE (reference sequence). The CDR3 DNA reads TGTGCCAGCAGCTCTGGTCCCCGGGGTACAGATACGCAGTATTTT. This sequence encodes CASSSGPRGTDTQYF.

This rearrangement joins TRBV5-1 to TRBJ1-6, with a weak D call TRBD1 (5 bases). The CDR3 is 14 residues long. Between the trimmed V and J ends, which lost 4 bases and 10 bases, there was a span of 15 bases. Looked up from germline, CDR1 is SGHRS and CDR2 is YFSETQ. This CDR3 reads CASSPLGATSPLHF. CDR3 DNA sequence: TGCGCCAGCAGCCCCCTAGGGGCTACCTCACCCCTCCACTTT. The entire variable domain, with the rest obtained from reference TRBV5-1 and TRBJ1-6, is as follows: KAGVTQTPRYLIKTRGQQVTLSCSPISGHRSVSWYQQTPGQGLQFLFEYFSETQRNKGNFPGRFSGRQFSNSRSEMNVSTLELGDSALYLCASSPLGATSPLHFGNGTRLTVT.

This sequence joins TRBV5-1 and TRBJ1-1, with a weak D call TRBD1 (6 bases). Germline assignment: CDR1 SGHRS and CDR2 YFSETQ. The CDR3 has 14 residues. V was clipped by 0 bases and J by 4 bases, with 10 bases between them. CDR3 in amino acids: CASSLATTGTEAFF. In nucleotides, the CDR3 is TGCGCCAGCAGCTTGGCCACGACAGGCACTGAAGCTTTCTTT.

This clone was recorded once. The chain recombines TRBV27 with TRBJ2-7, with TRBD2 as a possible D gene (6 bases). The V gene lost 8 bases and the J gene lost 3 bases, with 38 bases spanning the gap. This CDR3 comprises 21 residues. Per germline, CDR1 MNHEY and CDR2 SMNVEV (reference sequence). The CDR3 coding sequence is TGTGCCAGCTCAGGGACCGAGGGACCGGGGGAGGCCCCCGCCCTAAACTACGAGCAGTACTTC. The encoded protein is CASSGTEGPGEAPALNYEQYF.

The chain links TRBV9 to TRBJ2-6; possibly TRBD1 for D (6 bases). The CDR3 has 16 residues. Trimming took 0 bases from V and 0 from J, leaving 7 bases between them. The germline V gene has CDR1 SGDLS and CDR2 YYNGEE. The CDR3 sequence is CASSVVDSSGANVLTF. The CDR3 DNA sequence: TGTGCCAGCAGCGTAGTGGACAGCTCTGGGGCCAACGTCCTGACTTTC. The full variable domain, rest sourced from reference TRBV9 and TRBJ2-6, is DSGVTQTPKHLITATGQRVTLRCSPRSGDLSVYWYQQSLDQGLQFLIQYYNGEERAKGNILERFSAQQFPDLHSELNLSSLELGDSALYFCASSVVDSSGANVLTFGAGSRLTVL.

The chain's CDR3 is CASSQSEGKAEAFF. Here the CDR3 DNA reads TGTGCCAGCAGCCAATCGGAGGGAAAAGCTGAAGCTTTCTTT. J is TRBJ1-1 and V is TRBV16; the D is unclear. The V end was cut by 0 bases, the J end by 6 bases, with 11 bases between. The CDR3 extends over 14 amino acids. Germline loops: CDR1 KGHSY, CDR2 FQNENV. The full variable domain, in which reference TRBV16 and TRBJ1-1 provide the parts outside the CDR3, is GEEVAQTPKHLVRGEGQKAKLYCAPIKGHSYVFWYQQVLKNEFKFLISFQNENVFDETGMPKERFSAKCLPNSPCSLEIQATKLEDSAVYFCASSQSEGKAEAFFGQGTRLTVV.

CDR3 loop: CASSFGQGAMNTEAFF. CDR3 DNA: TGTGCCAGCAGCTTCGGACAGGGGGCGATGAACACTGAAGCTTTCTTT. V usage is TRBV7-3 and J usage is TRBJ1-1, with 11 bases matching TRBD1. The germline gives CDR1 SGHTA, CDR2 FQGTGA. The CDR3 sequence is 16 residues long. V trimming: 3 bases; J trimming: 0 bases; junction bases outside the gene matches: 3.

The chain has TRBV19 and TRBJ2-1; 10 positions match TRBD2. Trimming cost V 1 base and J 6 bases; bases outside gene matches: 6. This CDR3 is 16 amino acids long. In germline, CDR1 is LNHDA, CDR2 SQIVND (reference sequence). The CDR3 loop is CASSIGAGGFLNEQFF. CDR3 in DNA: TGTGCCAGTAGTATAGGAGCGGGAGGGTTCCTCAATGAGCAGTTCTTC.

V usage is TRBV6-5 and J usage is TRBJ1-5; no firm D call. The CDR3 contains 14 residues. The germline V gene has CDR1 MNHEY and CDR2 SVGAGI. Trimming pared 4 bases from V and 3 bases from J, leaving 10 bases between. The CDR3: CASSSHSNNQPQHF. The CDR3 coding sequence is TGTGCCAGCAGTTCCCACAGTAACAATCAGCCCCAGCATTTT.

The V gene is TRBV10-3, the J gene TRBJ2-7, with 8 positions matching TRBD1. Germline values: CDR1 ENHRY, CDR2 SYGVKD. V lost 5 bases, J lost 3 bases, and 6 bases stayed unmatched. There are 14 residues in the CDR3. CDR3 in amino acids: CAISLPGGIYEQYF. In nucleotides, the CDR3 is TGTGCCATCAGTCTTCCAGGGGGCATCTACGAGCAGTACTTC.

V is TRBV18 and J is TRBJ1-2, with 8 bases aligning to TRBD1. J was trimmed by 4 bases and V by 5 bases; bases with no gene match: 15. The CDR3 is made up of 17 amino acids. The V gene's germline CDR1 is KGHSH and CDR2 LQKENI. CDR3 amino acids: CASSAAGGGEGTYGYTF. The CDR3, as DNA: TGTGCCAGCTCAGCAGCAGGGGGCGGAGAGGGTACCTATGGCTACACCTTC.

This clone appeared once. The chain carries TRBV18 and TRBJ2-1, with 10 bases aligning to TRBD2. Trimming at V came to 5 bases and at J to 3 bases, leaving 4 bases not matched to a gene. CDR1 KGHSH and CDR2 LQKENI come from the germline V gene. The CDR3 spans 15 residues. CDR3 in DNA: TGTGCCAGCTCATTACTAGCGGGGCACTACAATGAGCAGTTCTTC. It codes for CASSLLAGHYNEQFF.

V usage is TRBV11-2 and J usage is TRBJ2-3, with TRBD2 matching over 9 bases. Trimming cost V 5 bases and J 6 bases; bases outside gene matches: 9. The CDR3 has 15 amino acids. Per germline, CDR1 SGHAT and CDR2 FQNNGV. CDR3 in amino acids: CASSGVREGPDTQYF. CDR3 in DNA: TGTGCCAGCAGCGGGGTGCGGGAGGGCCCCGATACGCAGTATTTT.

The V and J genes are TRBV30 and TRBJ2-7, with D perhaps matching TRBD2 (6 bases). Deletions cut 3 bases from V and 7 bases from J, with 10 bases between. The germline gives CDR1 GTSNPN, CDR2 SVGIG (reference sequence). The CDR3 consists of 11 residues. The CDR3 protein is CAWSPRGEQYF. The DNA for the CDR3 is TGTGCCTGGAGCCCCCGGGGGGAGCAGTACTTC. The variable domain in full, completed from reference TRBV30 and TRBJ2-7, reads SQTIHQWPATLVQPVGSPLSLECTVEGTSNPNLYWYRQAAGRGLQLLFYSVGIGQISSEVPQNLSASRPQDRQFILSSKKLLLSDSGFYLCAWSPRGEQYFGPGTRLTVT.

J is TRBJ1-1 and V is TRBV5-1, with D perhaps matching TRBD1 (6 bases). CDR1 SGHRS and CDR2 YFSETQ come from the germline V gene. This CDR3 is 15 amino acids long. V was shortened by 0 bases and J by 1 base, with 10 bases between the two germline ends. The DNA of the CDR3 is TGCGCCAGCAGCTTGGAGCGGGGGGCGAACACTGAAGCTTTCTTT. As protein: CASSLERGANTEAFF.

The chain uses TRBV28 and TRBJ2-1, with 7 nucleotides matching TRBD2. CDR3 length equals 16 residues. V lost 4 bases and J lost 0; bases outside the gene matches: 6. CDR1 is MDHEN and CDR2 is SYDVKM in the germline V gene. The CDR3 spells CASSSSGRSSYNEQFF. CDR3 bases: TGTGCCAGCAGTTCTAGCGGAAGGAGCTCCTACAATGAGCAGTTCTTC.

The sample holds a few counts of this clone. This chain links TRBV2 with TRBJ1-2; D gene uncertain. Germline loops: CDR1 SNHLY, CDR2 FYNNEI. CDR3 length: 14 amino acids. Trimming removed 2 bases at V and 5 bases at J, with 12 bases between. The CDR3 DNA is TGTGCCAGCAGTGAAAGAAGCCCCGGGTATGGCTACACCTTC. Protein sequence: CASSERSPGYGYTF.

The chain joins TRBV18 to TRBJ2-3; 7 bases are shared with TRBD2. The CDR3 contains 13 residues. Germline CDR1 KGHSH, CDR2 LQKENI. V lost 3 bases to trimming and J lost 4 bases; unmatched junction nucleotides: 1. Written as DNA, the CDR3 is TGTGCCAGCTCACCGGGAGGGGCAGATACGCAGTATTTT. This gives the protein CASSPGGADTQYF.

This chain joins TRBV11-3 and TRBJ2-1, with 11 nucleotides matching TRBD1. The V segment lost 0 bases and the J segment 7 bases; nucleotides outside the gene matches: 5. Germline CDR1 is SGHNT and CDR2 is YENEEA. This CDR3 spans 16 amino acids. The CDR3 is CASSLEGTGGKNEQFF. DNA of the CDR3: TGTGCCAGCAGCTTAGAAGGGACAGGGGGAAAAAATGAGCAGTTCTTC.

CDR3 amino acids: CASSILGTNSNQPQHF. As DNA, the CDR3 is TGTGCCAGTAGTATACTAGGGACAAATAGCAATCAGCCCCAGCATTTT. The J gene is TRBJ1-5, the V gene TRBV19; weak D call: TRBD1 (6 bases). Germline-derived CDR1 and CDR2 are LNHDA and SQIVND (reference sequence). Trimming left V 2 bases short and J 0 bases short, with 11 bases between. CDR3 size: 16 residues.